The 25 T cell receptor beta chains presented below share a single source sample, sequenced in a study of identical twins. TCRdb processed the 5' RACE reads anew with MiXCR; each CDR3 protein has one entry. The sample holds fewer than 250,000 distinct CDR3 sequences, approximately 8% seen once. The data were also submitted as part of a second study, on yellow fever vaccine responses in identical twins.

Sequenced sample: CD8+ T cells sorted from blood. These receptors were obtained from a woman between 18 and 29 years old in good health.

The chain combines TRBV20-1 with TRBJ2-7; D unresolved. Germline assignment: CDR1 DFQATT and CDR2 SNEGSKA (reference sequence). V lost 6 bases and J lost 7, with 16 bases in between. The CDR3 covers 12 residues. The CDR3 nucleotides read TGCAGTGCCGCCGAGACGGCACGGGAGCAGTACGTC. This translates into CSAAETAREQYV.

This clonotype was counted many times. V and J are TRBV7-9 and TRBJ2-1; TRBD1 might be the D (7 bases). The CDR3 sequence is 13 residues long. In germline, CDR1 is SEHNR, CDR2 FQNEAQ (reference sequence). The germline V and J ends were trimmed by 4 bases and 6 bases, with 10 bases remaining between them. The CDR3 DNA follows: TGTGCCAGCAGCTCAGGGGGGATCAATGAGCAGTTCTTC. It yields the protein CASSSGGINEQFF.

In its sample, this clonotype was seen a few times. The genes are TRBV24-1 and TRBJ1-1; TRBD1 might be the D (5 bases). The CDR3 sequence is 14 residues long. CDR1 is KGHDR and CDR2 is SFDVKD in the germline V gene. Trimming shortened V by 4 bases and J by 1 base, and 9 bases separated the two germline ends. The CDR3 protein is CATSDSDKNTEAFF. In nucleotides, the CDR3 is TGTGCCACCAGTGACTCGGACAAGAACACTGAAGCTTTCTTT.

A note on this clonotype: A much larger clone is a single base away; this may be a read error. CDR3 amino acids: CASSSGVSYEQYV. For the CDR3, the DNA is TGTGCCAGCAGCTCAGGTGTGTCCTACGAGCAGTACGTC. The J gene is TRBJ2-7, the V gene TRBV7-8; D remains unclear. Germline CDR1 and CDR2: SGHVS and FQNEAQ. The CDR3 extends over 13 amino acids. Trimming took 4 bases from V and 1 from J, leaving 8 bases between them.

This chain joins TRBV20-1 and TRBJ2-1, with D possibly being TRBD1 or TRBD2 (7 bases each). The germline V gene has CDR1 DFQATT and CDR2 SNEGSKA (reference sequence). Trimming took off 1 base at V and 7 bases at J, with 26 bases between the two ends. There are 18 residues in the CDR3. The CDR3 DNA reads TGCAGTGCTAGAGCGTGGGGGGAGGGACAGATCGGTGGTAATGAGCAGTTCTTC. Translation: CSARAWGEGQIGGNEQFF.

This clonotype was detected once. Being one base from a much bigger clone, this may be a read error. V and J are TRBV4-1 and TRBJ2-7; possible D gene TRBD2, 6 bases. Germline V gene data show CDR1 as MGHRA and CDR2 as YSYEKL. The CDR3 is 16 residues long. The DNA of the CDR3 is TGCCCCAGCAGCCAAGAAGGGACTCAAAGCTCCTACGAGCAGTACTTC. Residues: CPSSQEGTQSSYEQYF.

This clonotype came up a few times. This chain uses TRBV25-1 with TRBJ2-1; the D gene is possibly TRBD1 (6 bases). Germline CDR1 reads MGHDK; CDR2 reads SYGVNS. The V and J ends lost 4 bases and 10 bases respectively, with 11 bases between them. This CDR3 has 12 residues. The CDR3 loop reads CASSAGGTEQFF. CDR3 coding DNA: TGTGCCAGCAGTGCTGGGGGCACCGAGCAGTTCTTC.

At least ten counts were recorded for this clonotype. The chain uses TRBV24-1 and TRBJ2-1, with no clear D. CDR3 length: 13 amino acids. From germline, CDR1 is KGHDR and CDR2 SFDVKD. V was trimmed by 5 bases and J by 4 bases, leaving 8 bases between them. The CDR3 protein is CATSVFGYNEQFF. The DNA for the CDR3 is TGTGCCACCAGTGTATTTGGGTACAATGAGCAGTTCTTC.

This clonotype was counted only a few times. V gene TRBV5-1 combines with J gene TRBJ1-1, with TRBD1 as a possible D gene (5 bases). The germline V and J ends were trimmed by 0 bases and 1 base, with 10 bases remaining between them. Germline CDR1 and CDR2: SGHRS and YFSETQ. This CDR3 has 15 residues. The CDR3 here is CASSLAFRGNTEAFF. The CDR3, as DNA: TGCGCCAGCAGCTTGGCCTTTAGGGGGAACACTGAAGCTTTCTTT.

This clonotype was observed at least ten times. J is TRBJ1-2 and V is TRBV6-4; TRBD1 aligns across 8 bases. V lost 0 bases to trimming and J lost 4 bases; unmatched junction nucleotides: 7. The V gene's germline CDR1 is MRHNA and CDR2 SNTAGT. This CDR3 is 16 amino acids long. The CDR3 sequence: CASSDSTSGGGYGYTF. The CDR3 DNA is TGTGCCAGCAGTGACTCGACATCAGGGGGCGGCTATGGCTACACCTTC.

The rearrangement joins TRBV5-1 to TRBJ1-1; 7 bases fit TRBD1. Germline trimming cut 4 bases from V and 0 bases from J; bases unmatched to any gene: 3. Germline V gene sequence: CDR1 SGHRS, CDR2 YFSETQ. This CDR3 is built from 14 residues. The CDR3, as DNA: TGCGCCAGCAGCCAGGGGGATTTGAACACTGAAGCTTTCTTT. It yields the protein CASSQGDLNTEAFF.

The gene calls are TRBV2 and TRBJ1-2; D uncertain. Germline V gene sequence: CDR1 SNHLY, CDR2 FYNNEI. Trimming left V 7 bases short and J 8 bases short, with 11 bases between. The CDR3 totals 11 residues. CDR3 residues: CASTTLGGYTF. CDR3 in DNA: TGTGCCAGCACCACTTTGGGAGGCTACACCTTC.

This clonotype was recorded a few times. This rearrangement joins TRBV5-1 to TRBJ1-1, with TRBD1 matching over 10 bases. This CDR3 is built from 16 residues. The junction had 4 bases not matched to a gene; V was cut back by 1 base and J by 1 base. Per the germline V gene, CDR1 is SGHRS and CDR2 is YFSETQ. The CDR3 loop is CASSLRGTGENTEAFF. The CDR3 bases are TGCGCCAGCAGCTTGCGCGGGACAGGGGAGAACACTGAAGCTTTCTTT.

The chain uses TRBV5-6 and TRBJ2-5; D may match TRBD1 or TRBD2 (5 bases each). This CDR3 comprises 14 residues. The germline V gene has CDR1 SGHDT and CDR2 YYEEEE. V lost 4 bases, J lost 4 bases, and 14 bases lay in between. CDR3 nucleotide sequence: TGTGCCAGCAGCCCAGCTGGGGCGGGAGAGACCCAGTACTTC. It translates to CASSPAGAGETQYF.

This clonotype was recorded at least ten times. The CDR3 sequence is CSASEGYSNQPQHF. In DNA form, the CDR3 reads TGCAGTGCTAGTGAAGGGTATAGCAATCAGCCCCAGCATTTT. The chain employs TRBV20-1 and TRBJ1-5; D remains unclear. This CDR3 region has 14 residues. Germline V CDR1 and CDR2: DFQATT, SNEGSKA (reference sequence). V was clipped by 3 bases and J by 0 bases, with 9 bases between them.

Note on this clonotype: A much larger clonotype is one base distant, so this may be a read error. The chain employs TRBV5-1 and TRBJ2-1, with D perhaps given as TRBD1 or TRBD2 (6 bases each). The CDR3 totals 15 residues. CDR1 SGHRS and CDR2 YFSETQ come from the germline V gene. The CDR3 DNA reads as TGCGCCAGCAGCTTGTTAGGGGGGACCTACAAAGAGCAGTTCTTC. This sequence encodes CASSLLGGTYKEQFF.

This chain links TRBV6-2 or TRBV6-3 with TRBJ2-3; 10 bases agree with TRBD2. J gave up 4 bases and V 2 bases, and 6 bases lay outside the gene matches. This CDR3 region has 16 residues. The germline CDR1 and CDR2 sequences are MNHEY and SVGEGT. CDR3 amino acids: CASSYQSGGGPDTQYF. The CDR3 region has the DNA TGTGCCAGCAGTTACCAGAGCGGGGGGGGGCCAGATACGCAGTATTTT.

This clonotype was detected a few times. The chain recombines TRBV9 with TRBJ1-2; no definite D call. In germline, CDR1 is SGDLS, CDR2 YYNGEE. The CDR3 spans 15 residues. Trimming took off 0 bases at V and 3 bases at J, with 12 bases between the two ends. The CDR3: CASSVASGSYYGYTF. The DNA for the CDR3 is TGTGCCAGCAGCGTAGCTTCGGGAAGTTACTATGGCTACACCTTC.

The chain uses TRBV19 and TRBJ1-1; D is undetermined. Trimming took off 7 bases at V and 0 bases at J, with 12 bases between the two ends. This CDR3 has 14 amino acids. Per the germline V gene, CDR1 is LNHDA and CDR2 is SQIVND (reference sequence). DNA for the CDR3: TGTGCCAGTACGGTACCCCCTCTGAACACTGAAGCTTTCTTT. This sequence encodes CASTVPPLNTEAFF.

The CDR3: CATSGGQETQYF. Written as DNA, the CDR3 is TGTGCCACCAGTGGGGGTCAAGAGACCCAGTACTTC. V gene TRBV24-1 combines with J gene TRBJ2-5; D unclear. V lost 5 bases, J lost 2 bases, and 5 bases lay in between. CDR1 is KGHDR, CDR2 SFDVKD, per germline. The CDR3 loop spans 12 amino acids.

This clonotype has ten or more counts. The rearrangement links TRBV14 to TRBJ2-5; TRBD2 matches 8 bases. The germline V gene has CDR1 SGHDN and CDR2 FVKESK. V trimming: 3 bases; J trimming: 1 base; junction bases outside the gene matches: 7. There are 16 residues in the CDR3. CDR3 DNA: TGTGCCAGCAGCCAGCTGGGTAGCGGGGTCCAAGAGACCCAGTACTTC. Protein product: CASSQLGSGVQETQYF.

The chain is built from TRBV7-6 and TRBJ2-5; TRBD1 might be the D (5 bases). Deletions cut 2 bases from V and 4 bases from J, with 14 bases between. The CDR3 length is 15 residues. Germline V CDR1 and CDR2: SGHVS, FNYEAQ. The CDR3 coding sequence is TGTGCCAGCAGCTTAAGTGCAGGGATGGGAGAGACCCAGTACTTC. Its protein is CASSLSAGMGETQYF.

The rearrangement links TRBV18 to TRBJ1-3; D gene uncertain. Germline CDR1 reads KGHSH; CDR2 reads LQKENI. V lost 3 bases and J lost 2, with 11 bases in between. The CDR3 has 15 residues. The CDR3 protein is CASSPPDGAGNTIYF. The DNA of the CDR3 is TGTGCCAGCTCACCCCCCGATGGGGCTGGAAACACCATATATTTT.

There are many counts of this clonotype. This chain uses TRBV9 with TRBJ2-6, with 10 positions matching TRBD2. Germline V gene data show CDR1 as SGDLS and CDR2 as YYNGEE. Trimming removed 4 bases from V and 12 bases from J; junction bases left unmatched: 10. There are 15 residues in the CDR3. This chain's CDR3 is CASSTWVAGGLVLTF. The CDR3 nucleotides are TGTGCCAGCAGCACCTGGGTAGCGGGGGGCCTCGTCCTGACTTTC.

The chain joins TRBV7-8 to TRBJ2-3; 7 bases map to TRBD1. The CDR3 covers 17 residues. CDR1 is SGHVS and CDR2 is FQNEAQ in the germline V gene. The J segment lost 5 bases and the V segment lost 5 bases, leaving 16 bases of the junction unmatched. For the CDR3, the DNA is TGTGCCAGCAGCCCCGTCCGACCGGACAGGCAGGGAGATACGCAGTATTTT. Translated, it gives CASSPVRPDRQGDTQYF.